Below, 15 T cell receptor beta chains from the same sample are listed, as sequenced in a study of early T cells in non-severe SARS-CoV-2 infection. TCRdb itself ran the 5' RACE reads through MiXCR, one entry per CDR3 protein. The sample contains tens of thousands of distinct CDR3 sequences, more than 5.5% of which appear only once. Material: whole blood. The receptors stem from an adult who was a healthcare worker with PCR-confirmed SARS-CoV-2 infection or an uninfected control (not recorded which).

There are many counts of this clonotype. V gene TRBV2 combines with J gene TRBJ2-7; D is ambiguous. Germline-derived CDR1 and CDR2 are SNHLY and FYNNEI. The CDR3 has 12 amino acids. Trimming pared 4 bases from V and 3 bases from J, leaving 7 bases between. DNA of the CDR3: TGTGCCAGCAGTGCTTCCGGCTACGAGCAGTACTTC. Protein product: CASSASGYEQYF.

This clonotype turned up a few times. V gene TRBV12-3 or TRBV12-4 combines with J gene TRBJ2-7; 10 positions match TRBD1. The J segment lost 3 bases and the V segment lost 5 bases, leaving 7 bases of the junction unmatched. The CDR3 spans 15 residues. The DNA for the CDR3 is TGTGCCAGCAGTCCTGGACAGGGGGTCGTCTACGAGCAGTACTTC. Protein product: CASSPGQGVVYEQYF.

This clonotype was picked up many times. The chain joins TRBV5-6 to TRBJ2-7, with 8 bases that match TRBD1. V trimming: 4 bases; J trimming: 2 bases; junction bases outside the gene matches: 11. The length of the CDR3 is 16 residues. The germline V gene encodes CDR1 SGHDT and CDR2 YYEEEE. CDR3 region: CASSRMLGQGPYEQYF. CDR3 DNA: TGTGCCAGCAGCCGGATGCTTGGACAGGGACCCTACGAGCAGTACTTC.

CDR3 bases: TGTGCCAGCAGCCAAAGTCAGGGGGAGGCTTTCTTT. Protein: CASSQSQGEAFF. The rearrangement joins TRBV3-1 to TRBJ1-1, with TRBD1 identical over 7 bases. J gave up 11 bases and V 2 bases, and 5 bases lay outside the gene matches. Germline CDR1 and CDR2: LGHDT and YNNKEL (reference sequence). This CDR3 contains 12 residues. Based on the CDR3 plus reference TRBV3-1 and TRBJ1-1, the full variable domain is DTAVSQTPKYLVTQMGNDKSIKCEQNLGHDTMYWYKQDSKKFLKIMFSYNNKELIINETVPNRFSPKSPDKAHLNLHINSLELGDSAVYFCASSQSQGEAFFGQGTRLTVV.

A word on this clonotype: A much more abundant neighbour one base away suggests this may be a read error. The chain joins TRBV5-3 to TRBJ2-3, with 7 positions matching TRBD1. TRBV5-3 counts as an open reading frame of uncertain function. The CDR3 spans 15 residues. Trimming cost V 1 base and J 0 bases; bases outside gene matches: 2. This chain's CDR3 is CARSLTGASTDTQYF. DNA of the CDR3: TGTGCCAGAAGCTTGACAGGGGCTAGCACAGATACGCAGTATTTT.

V usage is TRBV5-1 and J usage is TRBJ2-1; D is ambiguous. The length of the CDR3 is 13 residues. The V end lost 3 bases, the J end lost 4 bases, and 8 bases lay between the germline ends. The V gene's germline CDR1 is SGHRS and CDR2 YFSETQ. As DNA, the CDR3 is TGCGCCAGCAGCTGGGCCACGTACAATGAGCAGTTCTTC. Translated: CASSWATYNEQFF.

This clonotype was recorded a few times. Mismatch with germline at one junction end may stem from a read error. The rearrangement uses TRBV7-3 and TRBJ2-3; 7 nucleotides match TRBD2. The CDR3 totals 15 residues. Germline V gene sequence: CDR1 SGHTA, CDR2 FQGTGA. CDR3 protein: CASSQSGISTDSQYF. CDR3 bases: TGTGCCAGCAGCCAGAGCGGGATCAGCACAGATTCGCAGTATTTT.

This clonotype occurred a few times. The V gene is TRBV29-1, the J gene TRBJ2-1; 16 bases map to TRBD2. Trimming took 6 bases from V and 8 from J; bases not matched to a gene: 4. Per the germline V gene, CDR1 is SQVTM and CDR2 is ANQGSEA. This CDR3 region has 14 residues. CDR3 region: CSVGTSGRAHEQFF. In DNA, the CDR3 is TGCAGCGTAGGGACTAGCGGGAGGGCCCATGAGCAGTTCTTC.

This clonotype was recorded many times. The chain has TRBV11-2 and TRBJ2-7; the D gene could be TRBD1 or TRBD2 (5 bases each). The CDR3 is made up of 14 amino acids. Trimming cost V 5 bases and J 7 bases, with 18 bases left between them. CDR1 is SGHAT, CDR2 FQNNGV, per germline. CDR3 amino acids: CASSHPGRTREQYF. The CDR3 nucleotides are TGTGCCAGCAGCCATCCGGGACGGACACGGGAGCAGTACTTC.

This clonotype occurred many times. The V gene is TRBV6-6, the J gene TRBJ1-1; D uncertain. CDR3 size: 16 residues. Germline loops: CDR1 MNHNY, CDR2 SVGAGI (reference sequence). The V and J ends lost 0 bases and 4 bases respectively, with 15 bases between them. The CDR3 loop reads CASSYSSAGEGTEAFF. Written as DNA, the CDR3 is TGTGCCAGCAGTTACTCGAGTGCGGGAGAGGGCACTGAAGCTTTCTTT.

This chain links TRBV7-2 with TRBJ2-7, with TRBD2 identical over 10 bases. The V gene end was trimmed by 5 bases and the J gene end by 3 bases; junction bases not matched to a gene: 13. This CDR3 has 17 amino acids. Germline V gene sequence: CDR1 SGHTA, CDR2 FQGNSA. The CDR3 sequence: CASSQMGPASGSYEQYF. In DNA form, the CDR3 reads TGTGCCAGCAGCCAGATGGGTCCGGCTAGCGGGAGCTACGAGCAGTACTTC.

This clonotype was counted many times. The chain combines TRBV18 with TRBJ1-5; TRBD1 might be the D (6 bases). V was pared by 3 bases and J by 3 bases, with 12 bases between. The germline gives CDR1 KGHSH, CDR2 LQKENI. The CDR3 runs to 15 residues. Written as DNA, the CDR3 is TGTGCCAGCTCACCTGGGGCAGGGGACAATCAGCCCCAGCATTTT. Protein product: CASSPGAGDNQPQHF.

This clonotype was counted ten times or more. V usage is TRBV6-6 and J usage is TRBJ1-2; D is ambiguous. This CDR3 is built from 11 residues. Trimming cost V 6 bases and J 4 bases, with 6 bases left between them. The germline CDR1 and CDR2 sequences are MNHNY and SVGAGI (reference sequence). CDR3 DNA sequence: TGTGCCAGCAGGCGTTCCTATGGCTACACCTTC. This encodes CASRRSYGYTF.

This clonotype was counted ten times or more. The J gene is TRBJ1-2, the V gene TRBV6-2 or TRBV6-3; the match to TRBD1 covers 8 bases. This CDR3 is 15 amino acids long. With V trimmed by 6 bases and J by 1 base, 7 bases remained unmatched. CDR1 and CDR2 from the germline V gene are MNHEY and SVGEGT. This CDR3 reads CASRVSDRDNYGYTF. CDR3 bases: TGTGCCAGCAGGGTTTCGGACAGGGATAACTATGGCTACACCTTC.

This clonotype has more than one count but fewer than ten. J is TRBJ2-1 and V is TRBV3-1; D is tentatively TRBD1 or TRBD2 (5 bases each). Trimming pared 5 bases from V and 7 bases from J, leaving 9 bases between. This CDR3 comprises 12 residues. Germline CDR1 reads LGHDT; CDR2 reads YNNKEL (reference sequence). CDR3 in amino acids: CASSFWGNEQFF. The CDR3 DNA reads TGTGCCAGCAGCTTTTGGGGGAATGAGCAGTTCTTC.